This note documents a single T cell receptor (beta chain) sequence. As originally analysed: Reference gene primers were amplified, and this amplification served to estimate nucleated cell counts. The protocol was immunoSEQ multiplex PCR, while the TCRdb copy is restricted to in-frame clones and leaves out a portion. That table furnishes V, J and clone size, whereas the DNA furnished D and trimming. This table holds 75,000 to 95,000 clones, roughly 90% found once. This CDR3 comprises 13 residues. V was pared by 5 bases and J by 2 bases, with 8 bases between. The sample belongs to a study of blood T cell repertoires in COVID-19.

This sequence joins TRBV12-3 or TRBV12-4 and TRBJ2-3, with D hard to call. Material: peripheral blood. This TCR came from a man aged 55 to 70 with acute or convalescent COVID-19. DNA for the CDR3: TGTGCCAGCAGTGAGAGCTACACAGATACGCAGTATTTT. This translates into CASSESYTDTQYF.